This is a list of T cell receptor beta chains from one sample in a study of T cells after yellow fever vaccination. TCRdb used MiXCR to reprocess the 5' RACE reads, holding one entry per CDR3 protein. In the table there are a few hundred thousand distinct CDR3 sequences, around 7.3% of which are singletons. The sequencing used PBMCs, collected about 41 days after the first yellow fever vaccination. These receptor sequences come from a man aged 18 to 30 who received the YFV17D yellow fever vaccine. The conserved cysteine and the conserved F or W are not part of the CDR3 here.

>TRBV5-1|TRBJ2-1
ASSLFGGPNNEQF
>TRBV3-1|TRBJ2-3
ASSQPGTAYTDTQY
>TRBV20-1|TRBJ2-3
NAPSGASTPTDTQY
>TRBV5-4|TRBJ2-5
ASSLVGGGDETQY
>TRBV12-3/TRBV12-4|TRBJ2-5
ASSPTGIGETQY
>TRBV12-3/TRBV12-4|TRBJ2-7
ASSLAGALLYEQY
>TRBV28|TRBJ2-6
ASRTFHGGEGITGANVLT
>TRBV18|TRBJ1-1
ASSPPKRTSTEAF
>TRBV5-1|TRBJ2-1
ASSLAGADSYNEQF
>TRBV11-3|TRBJ2-7
ASSVNHGVGEQY
>TRBV6-2/TRBV6-3|TRBJ2-1
ASSYSIVGLTDNEQF
>TRBV12-3/TRBV12-4|TRBJ2-7
ASSLTGAGYEQY
>TRBV2|TRBJ1-5
ASSEALAASPQH
>TRBV4-2|TRBJ2-4
ASSLRGLKNIQY
>TRBV5-1|TRBJ2-5
ASSVTGTSGGETQY
>TRBV28|TRBJ2-1
AGGTTGHGYNEQF
>TRBV30|TRBJ1-5
AWSVRGGQPQH
>TRBV12-3/TRBV12-4|TRBJ2-7
ASSLTYTGTTYEQY
>TRBV4-2|TRBJ1-5
ASSHRTGQGLNQPQH
>TRBV6-5|TRBJ2-4
ASSFGSNRVAKNIQY
>TRBV27|TRBJ1-2
ASSPWGNYGYT
>TRBV4-1|TRBJ1-2
ASSQDGGVGYGYT
>TRBV12-3/TRBV12-4|TRBJ1-2
ASSPTGNSGYT
>TRBV7-2|TRBJ2-7
ASSPTNYEQY
>TRBV7-9|TRBJ2-7
ASSPRTSGGTYEQY
>TRBV4-3|TRBJ2-1
ASSFTSGGYNEQF
>TRBV7-6|TRBJ2-7
ASSLARSQGWYEQY
>TRBV20-1|TRBJ2-1
SARGAGGSNEQF
>TRBV10-3|TRBJ2-7
AISSTGAYEQY
>TRBV7-8|TRBJ1-3
ASSWDGFSGNTIY
>TRBV2|TRBJ2-2
ASDPGQPTGELF
>TRBV5-6|TRBJ1-1
ASSFVTVGQAF
>TRBV6-2/TRBV6-3|TRBJ2-1
ASTDGGPQF
>TRBV7-2|TRBJ2-5
ASRGPAGPPRAQY
>TRBV6-4|TRBJ2-1
ASSDGTDPYNEQF
>TRBV29-1|TRBJ1-4
SVLGGEKLF
>TRBV13|TRBJ2-2
ASSYPGRGRTGELF
>TRBV12-3/TRBV12-4|TRBJ2-6
ASSFGSTSGYSGANVLT
>TRBV29-1|TRBJ2-5
SVEGGQGATQTQY
>TRBV3-1|TRBJ1-2
ASSHRFKGDYGYT
>TRBV7-8|TRBJ2-1
ASSLSGGGSSYNEQF
>TRBV19|TRBJ2-3
ASSTLERGHGH